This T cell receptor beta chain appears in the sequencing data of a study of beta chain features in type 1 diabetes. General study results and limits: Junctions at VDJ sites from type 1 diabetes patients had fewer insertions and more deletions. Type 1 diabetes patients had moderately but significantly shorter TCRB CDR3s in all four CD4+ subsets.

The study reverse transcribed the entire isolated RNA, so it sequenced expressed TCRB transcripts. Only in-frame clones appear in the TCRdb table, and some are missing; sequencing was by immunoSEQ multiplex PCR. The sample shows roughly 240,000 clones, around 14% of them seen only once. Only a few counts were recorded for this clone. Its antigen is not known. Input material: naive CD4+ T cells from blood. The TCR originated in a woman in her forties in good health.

This chain's CDR3 is CASSLRGGETQYF. The CDR3 DNA is TGTGCCAGCAGCTTACGGGGGGGTGAGACCCAGTACTTC. V is TRBV7-2 and J is TRBJ2-5, with 8 bases identical to TRBD2. The CDR3 spans 13 residues. The germline V gene encodes CDR1 SGHTA and CDR2 FQGNSA. V was pared by 2 bases and J by 5 bases, with 1 base of the junction left unmatched.